This TCR beta chain was observed in a study of blood T cell repertoires in COVID-19. Germline V CDR1 and CDR2: LGHNT, FRNRAP. The CDR3 totals 15 residues. Trimming took 1 base from V and 3 from J, leaving 12 bases between them. Authors' data handling: Estimated nucleated cell counts came from reference gene primer amplification. Using immunoSEQ multiplex PCR, the repertoire was profiled, and TCRdb retains in-frame clones only, with some absent. V, J and clone size are taken as reported in that table, and D and trimming were inferred from the DNA itself. The sample yields roughly 350,000 clones, 85% seen once.

Sequencing input: peripheral blood. The chain is built from TRBV12-5 and TRBJ1-2; D uncertain. The origin of this receptor is a woman aged 18-30 years with acute or convalescent COVID-19. The CDR3 DNA reads TGTGCTAGTGGTTTGGCTTACAGTATCGACTATGGCTACACCTTC. Translated, it gives CASGLAYSIDYGYTF.